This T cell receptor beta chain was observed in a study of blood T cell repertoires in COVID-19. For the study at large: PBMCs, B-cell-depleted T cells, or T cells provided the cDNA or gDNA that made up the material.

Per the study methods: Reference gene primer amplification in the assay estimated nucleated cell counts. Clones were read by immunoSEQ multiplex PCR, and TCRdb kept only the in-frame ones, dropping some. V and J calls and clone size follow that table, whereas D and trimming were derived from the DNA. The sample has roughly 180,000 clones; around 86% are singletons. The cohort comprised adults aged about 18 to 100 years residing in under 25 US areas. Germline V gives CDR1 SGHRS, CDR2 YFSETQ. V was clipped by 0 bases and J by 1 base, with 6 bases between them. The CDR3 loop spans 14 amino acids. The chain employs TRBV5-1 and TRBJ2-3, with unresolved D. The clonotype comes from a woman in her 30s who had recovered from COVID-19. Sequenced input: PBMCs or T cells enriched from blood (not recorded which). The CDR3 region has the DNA TGCGCCAGCAGCTTGGCGACTGGCACAGATACGCAGTATTTT. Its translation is CASSLATGTDTQYF.